The 24 T cell receptor beta chains below come from one sample, sequenced in a study of shared clonotypes between healthy human individuals. This table comes from immunoSEQ multiplex PCR, and its TCRdb copy is limited to in-frame clones, with some not included. The sample carries around 1.4 million clones, 98% to 99% recorded once. Sequenced material: naive CD4+ T cells sorted from blood. Described subset: CD45RA+ positively selected. Receptors were obtained from a young man in good health.

Notes on this clone: Different DNA sequences within this sample yield the same CDR3. This chain connects TRBV5-1 to TRBJ2-7; D is unclear. The CDR3 loop spans 12 amino acids. Germline V lookup: CDR1 SGHRS, CDR2 YFSETQ. Trimming left V 0 bases short and J 5 bases short, with 6 bases between. For the CDR3, the DNA is TGCGCCAGCAGCTTGGTCAGCGACGAGCAGTACTTC. Its protein product is CASSLVSDEQYF. Full variable domain (remainder filled in from reference TRBV5-1 and TRBJ2-7): KAGVTQTPRYLIKTRGQQVTLSCSPISGHRSVSWYQQTPGQGLQFLFEYFSETQRNKGNFPGRFSGRQFSNSRSEMNVSTLELGDSALYLCASSLVSDEQYFGPGTRLTVT.

CDR3 nucleotide sequence: TGTGCCAGCAGCTCAAAGAGGTACTCGACCACAGATACGCAGTATTTT. Amino acid sequence: CASSSKRYSTTDTQYF. The chain is built from TRBV13 and TRBJ2-3; D is ambiguous. Germline V gene sequence: CDR1 PRHDT, CDR2 FYEKMQ (reference sequence). The CDR3 totals 16 residues. Trimming took off 4 bases at V and 2 bases at J, with 16 bases between the two ends.

The V call is TRBV18, the J call TRBJ2-1, with 7 bases matching TRBD1. CDR1 is KGHSH, CDR2 LQKENI, per germline. CDR3 size: 13 residues. V lost 3 bases, J lost 12 bases, and 8 bases stayed unmatched. CDR3 sequence: CASSPGTDDLQFF. The CDR3, as DNA: TGTGCCAGCTCACCCGGGACAGACGACCTGCAGTTCTTC. Looking up the rest from reference TRBV18 and TRBJ2-1 gives the full variable domain: NAGVMQNPRHLVRRRGQEARLRCSPMKGHSHVYWYRQLPEEGLKFMVYLQKENIIDESGMPKERFSAEFPKEGPSILRIQQVVRGDSAAYFCASSPGTDDLQFFGPGTRLTVL.

The chain couples TRBV19 to TRBJ2-5; 13 bases align to TRBD2. CDR1 and CDR2 from the germline V gene are LNHDA and SQIVND (reference sequence). V lost 3 bases, J lost 2 bases, and 9 bases stayed unmatched. The CDR3 runs to 18 residues. For the CDR3, the DNA is TGTGCCAGTAGTATGACTAGCGGGAGGAGATCGGGTCAAGAGACCCAGTACTTC. Translated, it gives CASSMTSGRRSGQETQYF.

On this clone itself: The sample carries other DNA sequences with the same CDR3. This rearrangement joins TRBV9 to TRBJ2-7, with TRBD1 identical over 8 bases. Germline V gene data show CDR1 as SGDLS and CDR2 as YYNGEE. The trim removed 0 bases at V and 1 base at J, leaving 3 bases unmatched. The CDR3 runs 15 residues. This chain's CDR3 is CASSVGQGASYEQYF. DNA of the CDR3: TGTGCCAGCAGCGTAGGGCAGGGGGCTTCCTACGAGCAGTACTTC.

This chain joins TRBV4-1 and TRBJ2-1; TRBD2 matches 9 bases. Germline values: CDR1 MGHRA, CDR2 YSYEKL. The CDR3 contains 14 residues. The V and J ends lost 0 bases and 12 bases, in that order; junction bases with no gene match: 6. The DNA for the CDR3 is TGCGCCAGCAGCCAAGATCCGCGGGAGGGAGGGCAGTTCTTC. Translated: CASSQDPREGGQFF.

The chain couples TRBV10-3 to TRBJ1-2; D remains ambiguous. Trimming took off 7 bases at V and 1 base at J, with 16 bases between the two ends. The CDR3 is 15 residues long. The germline V gene has CDR1 ENHRY and CDR2 SYGVKD. CDR3 bases: TGTGCCATCACGGCGGGCCAGCAACTTAACTATGGCTACACCTTC. Amino acids: CAITAGQQLNYGYTF.

The genes are TRBV5-1 and TRBJ2-7; D call uncertain. V was shortened by 4 bases and J by 0 bases, with 14 bases between the two germline ends. Germline V gene lookup returns CDR1 SGHRS and CDR2 YFSETQ. The CDR3 length is 15 residues. The CDR3 loop reads CASSRPADHSYEQYF. The CDR3, as DNA: TGCGCCAGCAGCCGACCCGCGGACCACTCCTACGAGCAGTACTTC.

As for this clone: Relative to the germline gene, one junction end is altered; a read error may explain this. CDR3 DNA sequence: TGTGCTAGCAGCTCCAGGGGGTTGGGGTCCGGGGAGCTGTTTTTT. Its translation: CASSSRGLGSGELFF. The chain combines TRBV7-7 with TRBJ2-2, with 7 bases aligning to TRBD1. CDR3 size: 15 residues. Per the germline V gene, CDR1 is SSHAT and CDR2 is FNYEAQ (reference sequence).

The chain carries TRBV19 and TRBJ1-5; TRBD1 matches at 10 bases. Germline loops: CDR1 LNHDA, CDR2 SQIVND (reference sequence). V trimming: 3 bases; J trimming: 4 bases; junction bases outside the gene matches: 3. This CDR3 is built from 15 residues. Here the CDR3 DNA reads TGTGCCAGTAGTATTGGGACAGGGGTAAATCAGCCCCAGCATTTT. It yields the protein CASSIGTGVNQPQHF. Filled out from reference TRBV19 and TRBJ1-5, the complete variable domain reads DGGITQSPKYLFRKEGQNVTLSCEQNLNHDAMYWYRQDPGQGLRLIYYSQIVNDFQKGDIAEGYSVSREKKESFPLTVTSAQKNPTAFYLCASSIGTGVNQPQHFGDGTRLSIL.

V usage is TRBV7-9 and J usage is TRBJ2-5, with D unclear. The V and J ends lost 1 base and 0 bases respectively, with 12 bases between them. Germline V gives CDR1 SEHNR, CDR2 FQNEAQ (reference sequence). The CDR3 runs 16 residues. CDR3 loop: CASSLDPGLYQETQYF. CDR3 bases: TGTGCCAGCAGCTTAGATCCAGGATTGTACCAAGAGACCCAGTACTTC. The entire variable domain, with the rest obtained from reference TRBV7-9 and TRBJ2-5, is as follows: DTGVSQNPRHKITKRGQNVTFRCDPISEHNRLYWYRQTLGQGPEFLTYFQNEAQLEKSRLLSDRFSAERPKGSFSTLEIQRTEQGDSAMYLCASSLDPGLYQETQYFGPGTRLLVL.

This chain connects TRBV19 to TRBJ1-2; D is perhaps TRBD1 (5 bases). V lost 5 bases and J 8 bases, leaving 24 bases between the germline ends. The CDR3 has 16 amino acids. Germline values: CDR1 LNHDA, CDR2 SQIVND (reference sequence). Here the CDR3 DNA reads TGTGCCAGTAGTGTGGCCGACAGTCCCACCGGTAACGGCTACACCTTC. Its translation is CASSVADSPTGNGYTF.

The CDR3 coding sequence is TGCAGCGTTGCGAACCTCCAAGAGACCCAGTACTTC. It translates to CSVANLQETQYF. The V call is TRBV29-1, the J call TRBJ2-5; D remains unclear. In germline, CDR1 is SQVTM, CDR2 ANQGSEA. V dropped 4 bases and J dropped 1 base, with 7 bases sitting between them. The CDR3 spans 12 residues.

The chain has TRBV27 and TRBJ1-3; D possibly corresponds to TRBD1 (5 bases). The CDR3 extends over 15 amino acids. The V and J ends lost 1 base and 1 base respectively, with 8 bases between them. Germline CDR1 and CDR2: MNHEY and SMNVEV (reference sequence). The CDR3 coding sequence is TGTGCCAGCAGTTTATTTCAGGGTTCTGGAAACACCATATATTTT. This encodes CASSLFQGSGNTIYF.

The chain employs TRBV7-8 and TRBJ2-7, with D unclear. The CDR3 extends over 15 amino acids. Germline assignment: CDR1 SGHVS and CDR2 FQNEAQ. V was clipped by 5 bases and J by 4 bases, with 18 bases between them. The CDR3 DNA is TGTGCCAGCAGCCCTACCTTGGGAACAGTATACGAGCAGTACTTC. Amino acids: CASSPTLGTVYEQYF.

The rearrangement joins TRBV11-3 to TRBJ2-5; D may correspond to TRBD1 or TRBD2 (5 bases each). The CDR3 loop spans 12 amino acids. V was clipped by 3 bases and J by 4 bases, with 6 bases between them. The germline CDR1 and CDR2 sequences are SGHNT and YENEEA. CDR3 sequence (DNA): TGTGCCAGCAGCTTCGGGACAGAGACCCAGTACTTC. This translates into CASSFGTETQYF.

The J gene is TRBJ2-7, the V gene TRBV28, with D perhaps given as TRBD1 or TRBD2 (6 bases each). With 3 bases removed from V and 4 bases from J, the gap between germline ends came to 10 bases. This CDR3 has 13 amino acids. The germline V gene has CDR1 MDHEN and CDR2 SYDVKM. The CDR3 DNA reads TGTGCCAGCAGTTTGGACAGCGGGTACGAGCAGTACTTC. Amino acid sequence: CASSLDSGYEQYF.

J is TRBJ1-1 and V is TRBV29-1; 9 positions agree with TRBD1. The CDR3 length is 15 residues. Germline lookup yields CDR1 SQVTM and CDR2 ANQGSEA. The trim removed 3 bases at V and 0 bases at J, leaving 5 bases unmatched. This chain's CDR3 is CSVEPGTGMNTEAFF. The CDR3 DNA reads as TGCAGCGTTGAGCCCGGGACAGGGATGAACACTGAAGCTTTCTTT.

The genes are TRBV28 and TRBJ2-1; 15 nucleotides match TRBD2. CDR3 size: 15 residues. V was clipped by 6 bases and J by 6 bases; unmatched bases: 3. In germline, CDR1 is MDHEN, CDR2 SYDVKM. CDR3 nucleotide sequence: TGTGCCAGCAGCCGGACTAGCGGGAGGGGCAATGAGCAGTTCTTC. Amino acids: CASSRTSGRGNEQFF.

This chain uses TRBV7-9 with TRBJ2-6, with TRBD1 matching over 9 bases. J lost 2 bases, V lost 5 bases, and 7 bases had no gene match. Germline V CDR1 and CDR2: SEHNR, FQNEAQ (reference sequence). The CDR3 has 17 amino acids. DNA for the CDR3: TGTGCCAGCAGCCCGTTGGGACAGGGCGCTGGGGCCAACGTCCTGACTTTC. It yields the protein CASSPLGQGAGANVLTF. The whole variable domain, remainder taken from reference TRBV7-9 and TRBJ2-6, is DTGVSQNPRHKITKRGQNVTFRCDPISEHNRLYWYRQTLGQGPEFLTYFQNEAQLEKSRLLSDRFSAERPKGSFSTLEIQRTEQGDSAMYLCASSPLGQGAGANVLTFGAGSRLTVL.

V gene TRBV7-9 combines with J gene TRBJ2-1, with 7 bases that match TRBD1. This CDR3 has 11 amino acids. Germline trimming cut 5 bases from V and 9 bases from J; bases unmatched to any gene: 1. Germline V gene sequence: CDR1 SEHNR, CDR2 FQNEAQ (reference sequence). The DNA for the CDR3 is TGTGCCAGCAGCCCAGGGGGTGAGCAGTTCTTC. It specifies CASSPGGEQFF. Using reference TRBV7-9 and TRBJ2-1 for the parts outside the CDR3, the full variable domain is DTGVSQNPRHKITKRGQNVTFRCDPISEHNRLYWYRQTLGQGPEFLTYFQNEAQLEKSRLLSDRFSAERPKGSFSTLEIQRTEQGDSAMYLCASSPGGEQFFGPGTRLTVL.

This clone was seen a single time. V and J are TRBV6-1 and TRBJ1-5; D perhaps matches TRBD1 (6 bases). Germline V lookup: CDR1 MNHNS, CDR2 SASEGT. The CDR3 is 16 residues long. Trimming shortened V by 4 bases and J by 6 bases, and 19 bases separated the two germline ends. As DNA, the CDR3 is TGTGCCAGCAGTGCTGGGACATCGGCGTCCGTTCAGCCCCAGCATTTT. It translates to CASSAGTSASVQPQHF.

The chain is built from TRBV5-5 and TRBJ2-7; 8 positions agree with TRBD2. Germline loops: CDR1 SGHKS, CDR2 YYEKEE (reference sequence). The junction had 6 bases not matched to a gene; V was cut back by 4 bases and J by 6 bases. CDR3 length: 13 amino acids. CDR3 sequence reads: CASSAGLASEQYF. The CDR3 coding sequence is TGTGCCAGCAGCGCTGGACTAGCCAGCGAGCAGTACTTC.

The chain employs TRBV14 and TRBJ2-7, with D unresolved. The CDR3 contains 12 residues. The V and J ends lost 1 base and 5 bases respectively, with 6 bases between them. Germline lookup yields CDR1 SGHDN and CDR2 FVKESK. CDR3 bases: TGTGCCAGCAGCCAAGTATTACACGAGCAGTACTTC. Its protein product is CASSQVLHEQYF.